This paragraph covers one T cell receptor (beta chain) sequence. A read error may produce the germline difference seen at one junction end. These data belong to a study of T-cell reconstitution after alpha-beta-depleted transplantation in children. The CDR3 length is 15 residues. Germline CDR1 SQVTM, CDR2 ANQGSEA. TCRbeta library construction was performed incorporating unique molecular identifiers. MiXCR, run by TCRdb on the PCR reads, gives a single entry per CDR3 protein. This sample has 600,000 to 700,000 distinct CDR3 sequences, with 16% found just once. The TCR sequence derives from a human donor who donated a stem cell graft to a child with acute myeloid leukemia. The genes are TRBV29-1 and TRBJ2-5; D may be TRBD1 or TRBD2 (7 bases each). The sample consisted of PBMCs from the stem cell graft donor, taken from the stem cell graft. In DNA form, the CDR3 reads TGCAGCGTTGAACCCCTGGGAGGGGGCCGAGAGACCCAGTGCTTC. Encoded protein: CSVEPLGGGRETQCF.